This T cell receptor beta chain was sequenced during a study of PD-1 blockade in classical Hodgkin lymphoma. General study points: At C4D1, TCR diversity had climbed significantly for CD4+ cells, though not for CD8+ cells.

Noted time point: cycle 4 day 1 (C4D1), after more than 5 weeks of nivolumab. Each and every patient relapsed after autologous stem cell transplantation, and patients got differing brentuximab vedotin exposure. Trimming at V came to 5 bases and at J to 7 bases, leaving 9 bases not matched to a gene. Germline CDR1 and CDR2: MNHEY and SMNVEV (reference sequence). The CDR3 loop spans 14 amino acids. The data were produced by immunoSEQ multiplex PCR, yet TCRdb's version contains in-frame clones alone and is incomplete. The sample has about 52,000 clones, approximately 86% seen once. Concerning this clone: Its antigen is not known.

Specimen: peripheral blood mononuclear cells (PBMCs), collected before the fourth cycle of nivolumab. The source is a human donor with classical Hodgkin lymphoma. This chain links TRBV27 with TRBJ2-7, with 9 nucleotides matching TRBD2. CDR3 sequence: CASSGGTSLKEQYF. CDR3 in DNA: TGTGCCAGCAGTGGAGGGACTAGCCTCAAAGAGCAGTACTTC.